This T cell receptor (beta chain) was sequenced in a study of shared clonotypes between healthy human individuals. In the study overall: The study drew on two women and a few men aged 18 to 49 as donors. Study conclusions and caveats: The study generally estimated greater richness for naive than memory subsets.

Profiling relied on immunoSEQ multiplex PCR, and the TCRdb table lists in-frame clones only, not all of them. The table has roughly 1,000,000 clones, approximately 78% seen once; the top ten hold approximately 0.52%. V lost 0 bases to trimming and J lost 6 bases, with 9 bases between them. The CDR3 is 13 amino acids. Per the germline V gene, CDR1 is SGHRS and CDR2 is YFSETQ. The donor population consisted of healthy HIV-negative adults with no recent acute infections or vaccinations. All the donors were Caucasian adults who lived in Nashville, Tennessee. Details on this clone: Its antigen is not known.

Source material: memory CD4+ T cells from PBMCs. Subset: CD45RA-negative fraction. The V and J genes are TRBV5-1 and TRBJ1-2; unclear D gene. This receptor was taken from a man younger than 35 in good health. Some clones in this sample may be carry-over from other donors' samples. The CDR3 region has the DNA TGCGCCAGCAGCTTGGTGGTAGGCCATGGCTACACCTTC. Amino acid sequence: CASSLVVGHGYTF.